This T cell receptor (beta chain) emerged from a study of blood T cells in healthy people across ages. Using a J-beta primer mix together with a sample-barcoded 5' primer, a second PCR was run for roughly 6 to 12 cycles. TCRdb re-analysed the 5' RACE reads in MiXCR, keeping a single row per CDR3 protein. The data contain about 760,000 distinct CDR3 sequences, around 25% of them singletons. Researchers report isolating at least 6 million PBMCs per sample. Concerning this clonotype itself: Because it lacks the conserved phenylalanine or tryptophan at the end, this CDR3 is likely a read error.

The sample was also reused in another study, on T cells of mothers and their children.

What was sequenced was blood. This TCR was recovered from a boy between 10 and 17 years old in good health.

Written as DNA, the CDR3 is TGCGCCAGCAGCCAAGATAGGACACTCTATGGCTACACCCTC. This codes for CASSQDRTLYGYTL. The rearrangement uses TRBV4-3 and TRBJ1-2; possibly TRBD1 for D (5 bases). Germline CDR1 is LGHNA and CDR2 is YSLEER. Trimming took 0 bases from V and 4 from J, leaving 9 bases between them. The CDR3 consists of 14 residues.